Detailed here is one TCR beta chain. Its specificity is not known. At the time of active disease, bone marrow was collected from every patient. These data are taken from a study of read filtering for tumor transcriptome and immune sequencing. Background on the study: Transcriptome libraries were built from DNase-treated RNA.

Findings and caveats of the study: Around 84% of IR-seq clonotypes had one read, totaling around 4% of reads; RNA-seq: 74.6% and 44.6%.

This library used around 0.4 ug RNA and molecular barcoded adaptors spanning alpha/delta and beta/gamma chains. TCRdb ran MiXCR on the reads and lists one entry per CDR3 protein. The sample holds 100,000 to 150,000 distinct CDR3 sequences, about an eighth seen once. The specimen was a population of CD138-negative cells sorted from bone marrow. The TCR originated in a donor aged 40 or over with multiple myeloma.

DNA for the CDR3: TGCAGTGCTAGAGATCTAGCGGGGGGTACATGGAAGGAGACCCAGTACTTC. This gives the protein CSARDLAGGTWKETQYF. The V gene is TRBV20-1, the J gene TRBJ2-5; 11 nucleotides agree with TRBD2. This CDR3 contains 17 residues. Trimming cost V 0 bases and J 5 bases; bases outside gene matches: 11. CDR1 DFQATT and CDR2 SNEGSKA come from the germline V gene (reference sequence).